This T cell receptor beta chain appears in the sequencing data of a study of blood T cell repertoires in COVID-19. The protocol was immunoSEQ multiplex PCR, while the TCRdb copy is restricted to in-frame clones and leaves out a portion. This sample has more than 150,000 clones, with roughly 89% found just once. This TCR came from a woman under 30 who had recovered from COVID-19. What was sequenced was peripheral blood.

This CDR3 reads CASSYSGTEREKLFF. CDR3 nucleotide sequence: TGTGCCAGCAGTTACTCGGGGACAGAAAGGGAAAAACTGTTTTTT. The chain recombines TRBV6-5 with TRBJ1-4, with 7 bases fitting TRBD1. Losses at the gene ends were 0 bases for V and 8 bases for J; bases not matched to a gene: 6. CDR1 MNHEY and CDR2 SVGAGI come from the germline V gene. CDR3 length: 15 amino acids.